The 15 T cell receptor beta chains in this list originate from one sample, sequenced in a study of blood T cells in healthy people across ages. A second PCR, run for about 7 to 11 cycles, used a sample-barcoded 5' primer plus a J-beta primer mix. TCRdb re-called the 5' RACE reads with MiXCR, one entry per CDR3 protein. This table holds 1.8 million or so distinct CDR3 sequences, roughly 43% found once. The sequenced sample was blood. These TCRs come from a human donor in good health.

The chain employs TRBV24-1 and TRBJ2-1; no clear D. CDR1 and CDR2 from the germline V gene are KGHDR and SFDVKD. The CDR3 runs 15 residues. Between the trimmed V and J ends, which lost 5 bases and 6 bases, there was a span of 16 bases. The CDR3 loop is CATSAEVARGNEQFF. The CDR3, as DNA: TGTGCCACCAGTGCCGAGGTCGCCCGTGGCAATGAGCAGTTCTTC.

The CDR3 DNA follows: TGTGCCAGCAGTTACGGGCTTAACGATAATTCACCCCTCCACTTT. Translation: CASSYGLNDNSPLHF. V gene TRBV6-6 combines with J gene TRBJ1-6; no firm D call. The CDR3 has 15 amino acids. Germline loops: CDR1 MNHNY, CDR2 SVGAGI (reference sequence). The V end lost 2 bases, the J end lost 5 bases, and 10 bases lay between the germline ends.

This clonotype was counted only a few times. The chain carries TRBV29-1 and TRBJ1-2; D possibly corresponds to TRBD1 (5 bases). This CDR3 contains 14 residues. Germline loops: CDR1 SQVTM, CDR2 ANQGSEA. V was pared by 3 bases and J by 8 bases, with 19 bases between. The DNA of the CDR3 is TGCAGCGTTGAGATTTCGGGGGGTGGTACGGGCTACACCTTC. This gives the protein CSVEISGGGTGYTF.

The chain joins TRBV7-2 to TRBJ1-1; possibly TRBD1 for D (5 bases). Germline-derived CDR1 and CDR2 are SGHTA and FQGNSA. Trimming took 4 bases from V and 4 from J, leaving 16 bases between them. CDR3 length equals 15 residues. The CDR3 region has the DNA TGTGCCAGCAGCTGGCGGGGGGGACGGGTCACTGAAGCTTTCTTT. This codes for CASSWRGGRVTEAFF.

J is TRBJ1-1 and V is TRBV24-1, with D uncertain. Trimming removed 6 bases from V and 2 bases from J, with 9 bases in between. The germline gives CDR1 KGHDR, CDR2 SFDVKD. This CDR3 comprises 13 residues. DNA of the CDR3: TGTGCCACCAGTACTCCCAGAAACACTGAAGCTTTCTTT. Amino acid sequence: CATSTPRNTEAFF.

This clonotype was detected only a few times. The chain links TRBV6-2 or TRBV6-3 to TRBJ2-5; the D gene is possibly TRBD2 (6 bases). TRBJ2-1 explains the end of the DNA better; the J call may be wrong. Per the germline V gene, CDR1 is MNHEY and CDR2 is SVGEGT. The CDR3 loop spans 16 amino acids. CDR3: CASSYFLEGTQETQFF. The CDR3 DNA reads as TGTGCCAGCAGTTACTTTCTGGAGGGTACCCAAGAGACCCAGTTCTTC.

The genes are TRBV27 and TRBJ2-1; 7 nucleotides line up with TRBD1. Trimming took 7 bases from V and 7 from J; bases not matched to a gene: 7. Germline loops: CDR1 MNHEY, CDR2 SMNVEV (reference sequence). This CDR3 is built from 13 residues. The DNA of the CDR3 is TGTGCCAGCACCCCCTCAGGGGGAAATGAGCAGTTCTTC. Its translation is CASTPSGGNEQFF.

This clonotype was counted only a few times. J is TRBJ2-1 and V is TRBV15; D gene unclear. V gave up 3 bases and J gave up 3 bases, with 3 bases separating them. The CDR3 contains 12 residues. Germline V lookup: CDR1 LNHNV, CDR2 YYDKDF (reference sequence). The CDR3 coding sequence is TGTGCCACCAGCAGGCTCTACAATGAGCAGTTCTTC. As protein: CATSRLYNEQFF.

J is TRBJ2-5 and V is TRBV7-6; either TRBD1 or TRBD2 may supply D (5 bases each). The CDR3 has 16 amino acids. Germline loops: CDR1 SGHVS, CDR2 FNYEAQ. Trimming stripped 5 bases from V and 1 base from J, with 17 bases between. This CDR3 reads CASSPYIGERQETQYF. CDR3 sequence (DNA): TGTGCCAGCAGCCCCTATATAGGGGAGCGCCAAGAGACCCAGTACTTC.

This clonotype was recorded only once. CDR3 residues: CASSGVTVSYNEQYF. CDR3 in DNA: TGTGCCAGCAGTGGGGTGACCGTCTCCTACAATGAGCAGTACTTC. The gene calls are TRBV25-1 and TRBJ2-1; D not certain. Near its end, the DNA agrees better with TRBJ2-7, so the J call may be wrong. This CDR3 is 15 amino acids long. Looked up from germline, CDR1 is MGHDK and CDR2 is SYGVNS.

This chain connects TRBV4-1 to TRBJ2-2; a weak D match, TRBD2 (6 bases). The germline V gene encodes CDR1 MGHRA and CDR2 YSYEKL. V lost 1 base, J lost 8 bases, and 17 bases lay in between. The CDR3 extends over 16 amino acids. The CDR3: CASSQGRDSAAGELFF. CDR3 DNA: TGCGCCAGCAGCCAAGGAAGGGACTCCGCGGCTGGGGAGCTGTTTTTT.

This clonotype was seen more than once but under ten times. V usage is TRBV28 and J usage is TRBJ1-2; TRBD1 might be the D (5 bases). V lost 2 bases, J lost 3 bases, and 10 bases lay in between. The CDR3 extends over 14 amino acids. The germline V gene has CDR1 MDHEN and CDR2 SYDVKM. The CDR3 sequence: CASSLVGDDYGYTF. The CDR3 nucleotides are TGTGCCAGCAGTTTAGTAGGGGACGACTATGGCTACACCTTC.

The CDR3 region is CASSHVLEIFSGANVLTF. In DNA, the CDR3 is TGCGCCAGCAGCCACGTCTTAGAGATATTCTCTGGGGCCAACGTCCTGACTTTC. This rearrangement joins TRBV4-1 to TRBJ2-6; the D is unclear. The ends were cut back, 3 bases at V and 0 bases at J, with 15 bases in the middle. Germline V gives CDR1 MGHRA, CDR2 YSYEKL. CDR3 size: 18 residues.

This clonotype was observed a handful of times. The rearrangement uses TRBV20-1 and TRBJ1-1, with D unclear. Trimming removed 0 bases at V and 0 bases at J, with 11 bases between. The V gene's germline CDR1 is DFQATT and CDR2 SNEGSKA (reference sequence). This CDR3 comprises 15 residues. The chain's CDR3 is CSARDLADLNTEAFF. The DNA of the CDR3 is TGCAGTGCTAGAGATCTCGCAGACCTGAACACTGAAGCTTTCTTT.

This chain links TRBV9 with TRBJ2-7; 13 bases agree with TRBD2. The CDR3 contains 16 residues. Unmatched junction bases numbered 3, after V lost 0 bases and J lost 3 bases. Germline CDR1 SGDLS, CDR2 YYNGEE. CDR3 sequence (DNA): TGTGCCAGCAGCGTAGGACTAGCGGGGGGCCTCTACGAGCAGTACTTC. Its translation is CASSVGLAGGLYEQYF.